This T cell receptor beta chain was obtained from a study of blood T cell repertoires in COVID-19. Here immunoSEQ multiplex PCR was the method, and the copy in TCRdb shows in-frame clones only, minus some. In the table there are about 300,000 clones, around 90% of which are singletons. Germline V gene lookup returns CDR1 SGHTA and CDR2 FQGNSA. V gave up 4 bases and J gave up 2 bases; unmatched junction bases: 10. The CDR3 extends over 16 amino acids. This chain connects TRBV7-2 to TRBJ1-2, with 7 bases lining up with TRBD1. The clonotype originates from a young man with active or convalescent COVID-19. The sample comprised peripheral blood. CDR3 in amino acids: CASSSEGTVPNYGYTF. The CDR3 DNA reads TGTGCCAGCAGCTCAGAAGGGACAGTTCCCAACTATGGCTACACCTTC.